This T cell receptor beta chain was profiled in a study of immune heterogeneity within non-small cell lung tumors. Whole-study results and caveats: Recurrence of identical dominant CDR3 beta clonotypes was observed across intrapatient tumor sites, concomitant with site-unique high-frequency clones. Individual patients largely had distinct high-frequency T-cell receptor beta clonotypes from one another.

Template material for each sample was about 0.55 ug of bulk tumor genomic DNA. In surgery, several biopsies were collected from each primary tumor at widely spaced sites. It was patients with untreated, newly diagnosed non-small cell lung cancer who underwent curative surgery. In a multiplex PCR, 32 V and 13 J primers amplified TCR beta CDR3. From the multiplex PCR reads, TCRdb called clonotypes with MiXCR, one entry per CDR3 protein. The sample records approximately 3,100 distinct CDR3 sequences, roughly a quarter being singletons. Comments on this clonotype: What it binds is not known. This may be a read error, as it is one base from a much larger clone.

The CDR3 is made up of 14 amino acids. V was clipped by 5 bases and J by 7 bases, with 17 bases between them. Germline V gene data show CDR1 as MDHEN and CDR2 as SYDVKM. V usage is TRBV28 and J usage is TRBJ1-2; D perhaps matches TRBD1 (6 bases). This TCR was sampled from a man aged 60-69 years with non-small cell lung cancer. The sequencing input was lung tumor tissue. CDR3 DNA sequence: TGTGCCAGCAGTGTAGGGACAACCCGGGGTGGCTACACCTTC. This sequence encodes CASSVGTTRGGYTF.